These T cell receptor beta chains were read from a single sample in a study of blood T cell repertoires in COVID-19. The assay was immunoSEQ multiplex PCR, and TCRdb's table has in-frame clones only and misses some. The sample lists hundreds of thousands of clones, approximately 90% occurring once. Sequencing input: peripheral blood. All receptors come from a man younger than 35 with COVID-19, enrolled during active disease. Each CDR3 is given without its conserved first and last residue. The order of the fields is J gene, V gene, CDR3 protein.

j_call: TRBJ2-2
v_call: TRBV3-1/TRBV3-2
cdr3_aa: ASSLMRLAGENTGELF

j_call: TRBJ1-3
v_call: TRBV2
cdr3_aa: ASRAGTGGNTIY

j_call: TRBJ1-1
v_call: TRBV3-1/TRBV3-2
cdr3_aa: ASSQERTGNTEAF

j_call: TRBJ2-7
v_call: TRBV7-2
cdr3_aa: ASSSRDKVREQY

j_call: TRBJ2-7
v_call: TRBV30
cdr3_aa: AWSHGQDDEQY

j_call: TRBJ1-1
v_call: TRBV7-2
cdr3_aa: ASSLAFGTGVTEAF

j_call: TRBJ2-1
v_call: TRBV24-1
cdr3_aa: ATSDARSLYNEQF

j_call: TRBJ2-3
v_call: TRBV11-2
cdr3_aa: ASSLGLAGSTDTQY

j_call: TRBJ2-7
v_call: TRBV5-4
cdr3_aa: ASSLGGGRSYEQY

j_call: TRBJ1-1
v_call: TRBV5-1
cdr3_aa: ASSLALLGDLNTEAF

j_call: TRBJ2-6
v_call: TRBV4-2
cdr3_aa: ASSQEATGLSGANVLT

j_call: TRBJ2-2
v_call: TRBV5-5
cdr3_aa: ASSLWLANTGELF

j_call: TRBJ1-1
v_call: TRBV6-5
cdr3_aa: ASRNRFTEAF

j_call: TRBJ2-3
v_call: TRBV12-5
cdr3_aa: ASGLYPLAPSTDTQY

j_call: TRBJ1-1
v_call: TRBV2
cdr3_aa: ASRHRGTEAF

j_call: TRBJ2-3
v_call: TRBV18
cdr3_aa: ASSPARSTDTQY

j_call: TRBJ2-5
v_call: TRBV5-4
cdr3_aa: ASSLGRGGKETQY

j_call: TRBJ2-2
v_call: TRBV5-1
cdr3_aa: ASSAGTGTTGELF

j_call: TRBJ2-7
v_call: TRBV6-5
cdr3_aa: VSQVTAAYEQY

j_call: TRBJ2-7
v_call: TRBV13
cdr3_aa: ASTRRGLPDYEQY

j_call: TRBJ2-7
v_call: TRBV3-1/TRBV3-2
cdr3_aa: ASSQDHGQFDEQY

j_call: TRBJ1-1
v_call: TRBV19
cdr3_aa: ASSMVSGGRTEAF

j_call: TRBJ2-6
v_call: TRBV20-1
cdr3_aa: SASPQGAGGANVLT

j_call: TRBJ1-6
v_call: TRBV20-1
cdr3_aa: SASPEQGANNSPLH

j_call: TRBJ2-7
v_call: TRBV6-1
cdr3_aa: ASSETGYEQY

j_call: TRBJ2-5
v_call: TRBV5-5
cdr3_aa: ASSPGGQGGTETQY

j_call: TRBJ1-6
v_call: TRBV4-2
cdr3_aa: ASSQDFGQDNSPLH

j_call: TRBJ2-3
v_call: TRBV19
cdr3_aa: ASSMGLAGSTDTQY

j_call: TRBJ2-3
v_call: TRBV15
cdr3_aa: ATSTADYTDTQY

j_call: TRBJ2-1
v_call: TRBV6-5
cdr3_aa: ASIGTAGEGNEQF

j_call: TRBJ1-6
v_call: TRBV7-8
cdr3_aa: ASSLYLVGANNSPLH

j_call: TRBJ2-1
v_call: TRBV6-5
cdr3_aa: ASSPARDTYNEQF

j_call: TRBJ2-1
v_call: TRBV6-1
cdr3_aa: ASSEGYPGNEQF

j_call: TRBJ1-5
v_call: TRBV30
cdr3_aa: AWSNRENQPQH

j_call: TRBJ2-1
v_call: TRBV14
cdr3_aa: ASSDKGAFYNEQF

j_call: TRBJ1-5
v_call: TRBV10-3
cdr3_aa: AISEPSRGVRAQPQH

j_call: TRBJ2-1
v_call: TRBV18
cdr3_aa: ASHEVEGRNEQF

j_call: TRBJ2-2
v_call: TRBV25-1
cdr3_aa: ASADGPGELF

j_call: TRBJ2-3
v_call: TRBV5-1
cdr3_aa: ASSGDFSTDTQY

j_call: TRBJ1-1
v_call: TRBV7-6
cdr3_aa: ASSLAGGRNTEAF

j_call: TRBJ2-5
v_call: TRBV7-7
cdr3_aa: ASSRDRVETQY

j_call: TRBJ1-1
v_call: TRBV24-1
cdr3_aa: ATSELNNTEAF

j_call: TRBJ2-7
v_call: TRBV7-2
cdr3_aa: ASSVTSYGFYEQY

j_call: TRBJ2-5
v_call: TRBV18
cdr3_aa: ASSPMGREETQY

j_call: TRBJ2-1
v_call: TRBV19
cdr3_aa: ASSLTGGREQF

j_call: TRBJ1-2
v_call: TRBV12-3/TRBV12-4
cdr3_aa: ASSFAGSGYT

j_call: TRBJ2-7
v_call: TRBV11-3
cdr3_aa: ASSPRGQGRPYEQY

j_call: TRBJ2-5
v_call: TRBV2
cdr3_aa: ASSVGTSVYQETQY

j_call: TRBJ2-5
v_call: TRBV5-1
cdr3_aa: ASSLAGTSTETQY

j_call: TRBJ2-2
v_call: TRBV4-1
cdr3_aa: ASSRELGPGVLF

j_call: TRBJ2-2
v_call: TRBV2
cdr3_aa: ASRQGGTGELF

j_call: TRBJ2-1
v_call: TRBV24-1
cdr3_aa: ATSDAGTGVTEREGGELDEQF

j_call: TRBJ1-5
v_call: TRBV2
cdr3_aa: ASTGTGGSNQPQH